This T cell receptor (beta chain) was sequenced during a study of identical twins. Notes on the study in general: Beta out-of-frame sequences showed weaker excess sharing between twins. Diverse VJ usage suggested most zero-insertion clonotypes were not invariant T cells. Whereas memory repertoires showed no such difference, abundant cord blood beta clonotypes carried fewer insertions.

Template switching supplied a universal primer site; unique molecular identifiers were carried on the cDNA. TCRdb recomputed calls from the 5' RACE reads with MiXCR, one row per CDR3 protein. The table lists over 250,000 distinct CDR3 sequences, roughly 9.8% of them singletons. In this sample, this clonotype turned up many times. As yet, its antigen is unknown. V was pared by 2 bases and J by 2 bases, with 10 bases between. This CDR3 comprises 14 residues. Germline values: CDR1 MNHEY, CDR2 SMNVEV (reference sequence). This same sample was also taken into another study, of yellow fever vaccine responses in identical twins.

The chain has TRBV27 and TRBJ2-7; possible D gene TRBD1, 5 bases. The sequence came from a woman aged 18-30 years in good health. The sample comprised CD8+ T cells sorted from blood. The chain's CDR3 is CASSLRGTTYEQYF. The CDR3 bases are TGTGCCAGCAGTTTAAGGGGCACCACCTACGAGCAGTACTTC.